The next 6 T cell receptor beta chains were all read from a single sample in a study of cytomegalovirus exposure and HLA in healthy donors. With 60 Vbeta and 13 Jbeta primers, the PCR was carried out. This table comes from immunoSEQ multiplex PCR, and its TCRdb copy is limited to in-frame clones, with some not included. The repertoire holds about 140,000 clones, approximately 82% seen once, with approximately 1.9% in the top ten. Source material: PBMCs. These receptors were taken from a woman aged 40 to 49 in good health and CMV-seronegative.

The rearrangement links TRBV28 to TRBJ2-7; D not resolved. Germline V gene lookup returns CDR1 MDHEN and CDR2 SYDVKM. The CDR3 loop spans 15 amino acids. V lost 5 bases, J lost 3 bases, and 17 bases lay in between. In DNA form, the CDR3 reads TGTGCCAGCAGTACCTTTCCCTTGGCAGACTACGAGCAGTACTTC. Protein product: CASSTFPLADYEQYF.

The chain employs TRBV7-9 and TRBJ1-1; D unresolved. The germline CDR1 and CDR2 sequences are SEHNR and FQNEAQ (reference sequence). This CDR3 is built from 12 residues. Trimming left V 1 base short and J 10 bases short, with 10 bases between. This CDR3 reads CASSLGGAGAFF. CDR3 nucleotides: TGTGCCAGCAGCTTAGGCGGTGCCGGAGCTTTCTTT. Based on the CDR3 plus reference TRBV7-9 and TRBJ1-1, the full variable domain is DTGVSQNPRHKITKRGQNVTFRCDPISEHNRLYWYRQTLGQGPEFLTYFQNEAQLEKSRLLSDRFSAERPKGSFSTLEIQRTEQGDSAMYLCASSLGGAGAFFGQGTRLTVV.

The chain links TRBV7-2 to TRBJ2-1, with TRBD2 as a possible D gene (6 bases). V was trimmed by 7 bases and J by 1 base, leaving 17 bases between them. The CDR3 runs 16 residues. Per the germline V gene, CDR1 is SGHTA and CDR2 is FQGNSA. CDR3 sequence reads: CASTSGSGRSYNEQFF. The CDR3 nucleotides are TGTGCCAGCACCTCGGGTAGCGGTCGTTCCTACAATGAGCAGTTCTTC.

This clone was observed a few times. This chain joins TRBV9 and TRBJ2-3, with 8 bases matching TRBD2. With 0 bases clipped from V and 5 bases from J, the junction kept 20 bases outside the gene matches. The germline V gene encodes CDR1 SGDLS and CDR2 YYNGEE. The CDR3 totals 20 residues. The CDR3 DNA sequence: TGTGCCAGCAGCGTAGGGCCCGGGCGGCAGGGTAGTGCGGGAGGAGATACGCAGTATTTT. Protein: CASSVGPGRQGSAGGDTQYF.

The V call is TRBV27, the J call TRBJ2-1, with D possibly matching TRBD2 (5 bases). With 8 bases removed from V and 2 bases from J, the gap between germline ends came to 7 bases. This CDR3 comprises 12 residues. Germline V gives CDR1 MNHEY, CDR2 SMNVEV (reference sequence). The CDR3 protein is CASGGPYNEQFF. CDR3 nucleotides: TGTGCCAGCGGCGGGCCCTACAATGAGCAGTTCTTC.

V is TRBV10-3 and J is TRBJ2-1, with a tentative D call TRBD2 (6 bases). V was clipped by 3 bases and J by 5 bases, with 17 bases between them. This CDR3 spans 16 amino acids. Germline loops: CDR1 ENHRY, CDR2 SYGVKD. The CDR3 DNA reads TGTGCCATCAGTGATCTGGCAGGAGGGCAAAACAATGAGCAGTTCTTC. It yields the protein CAISDLAGGQNNEQFF.